This T cell receptor (beta chain) stems from a study of blood T cells in healthy people across ages. Donors were healthy Caucasian individuals from Russia aged about 6 to 95. Next came a second PCR, run for about 6 to 12 cycles, which used a sample-barcoded 5' primer along with a J-beta primer mix. A template-switch adaptor with 12 random nucleotides tagged each cDNA molecule. All samples yielded 2.5 million or more CDR3-containing paired-end reads. Via MiXCR, TCRdb re-called the 5' RACE reads, giving one row per CDR3 protein. The table shows around 1.5 million distinct CDR3 sequences, with roughly 30% occurring only once. This CDR3 spans 14 amino acids. Germline V gene sequence: CDR1 MGHRA, CDR2 YSYEKL. Trimming removed 0 bases at V and 7 bases at J, with 10 bases between.

This chain joins TRBV4-1 and TRBJ1-5; D may be TRBD1 (5 bases). The clonotype was recovered from a woman in her twenties or thirties in good health. Sequences were obtained from blood. The CDR3 loop is CASSQDHRGQPQHF. The CDR3 nucleotides are TGCGCCAGCAGCCAAGATCACCGGGGGCAGCCCCAGCATTTT.